This is a list of T cell receptor beta chains from one sample in a study of identical twins. TCRdb re-called the 5' RACE reads with MiXCR, one entry per CDR3 protein. Here the sample spans 420,000 or so distinct CDR3 sequences, approximately 17% being singletons. The sequenced material came from naive T cells sorted from blood. These receptors were obtained from a man aged 50 to 59 in good health. CDR3s include the opening cysteine and the closing phenylalanine or tryptophan. D genes are given only for firm matches. Clone sizes are given selectively: once, few, many, or a class where the clone is expanded.

>TRBV7-8|TRBJ2-3|TRBD1|-
CASSSRQGEQDTQYF
TGTGCCAGCAGTTCCCGACAGGGGGAACAGGATACGCAGTATTTT
>TRBV20-1|TRBJ2-7|-|few
CSARGPDSYEQYF
TGCAGTGCTAGGGGGCCGGACTCCTACGAGCAGTACTTC
>TRBV6-1|TRBJ1-1|-|few
CASSITVNTEAFF
TGTGCCAGCAGCATTACAGTGAACACTGAAGCTTTCTTT
>TRBV6-2/TRBV6-3|TRBJ2-1|-|-
CASSPWDSQDEQFF
TGTGCCAGCAGTCCCTGGGATTCCCAGGATGAGCAGTTCTTC
>TRBV5-1|TRBJ2-2|TRBD1|-
CASSWGTGSTGELFF
TGCGCCAGCAGCTGGGGGACAGGGAGCACCGGGGAGCTGTTTTTT
>TRBV29-1|TRBJ1-3|-|-
CSVEHFRDITGNTIYF
TGCAGCGTTGAACACTTTCGGGACATTACTGGAAACACCATATATTTT
>TRBV6-2/TRBV6-3|TRBJ1-1|TRBD1|-
CASIRGPLMNTEAFF
TGTGCCAGCATCAGGGGGCCCCTGATGAACACTGAAGCTTTCTTT
>TRBV6-1|TRBJ2-1|-|few
CASKALPGTDNEQFF
TGTGCCAGCAAGGCTCTCCCGGGTACGGACAATGAGCAGTTCTTC
>TRBV9|TRBJ2-6|-|few
CASSVEVNGANVLTF
TGTGCCAGCAGCGTAGAAGTCAACGGGGCCAACGTCCTGACTTTC
>TRBV5-1|TRBJ2-1|TRBD1|few
CASWEGGQLSKQFF
TGCGCCAGCTGGGAAGGGGGACAGCTTTCCAAGCAGTTCTTC
>TRBV6-1|TRBJ2-5|TRBD2|-
CASRELAGPQETQYF
TGTGCCAGCAGGGAACTAGCGGGGCCACAAGAGACCCAGTACTTC
>TRBV7-8|TRBJ1-2|TRBD1|-
CASSPHRDRSNYGYTF
TGTGCCAGCAGCCCGCACCGGGACAGGTCTAACTATGGCTACACCTTC
>TRBV4-3|TRBJ2-4|-|few
CASSQGWLAENIQYF
TGCGCCAGCAGCCAAGGCTGGCTAGCAGAAAACATTCAGTACTTC
>TRBV12-3/TRBV12-4|TRBJ2-7|TRBD2|-
CASSFRSGGRLSYEQYF
TGTGCCAGCAGTTTTAGGTCGGGGGGGAGGCTCTCCTACGAGCAGTACTTC
>TRBV9|TRBJ1-2|TRBD1|-
CASSPSQGDGYTF
TGTGCCAGCAGCCCTTCTCAGGGGGATGGCTACACCTTC
>TRBV6-2/TRBV6-3|TRBJ1-1|-|few
CASSSRGEWTNTEAFF
TGTGCCAGCAGTTCCAGGGGCGAGTGGACCAACACTGAAGCTTTCTTT
>TRBV29-1|TRBJ2-7|-|many
CSVEAGYEQYF
TGCAGCGTTGAGGCCGGATACGAGCAGTACTTC
>TRBV5-1|TRBJ2-5|TRBD1|few
CASSSTQGFQETQYF
TGCGCCAGCAGCTCTACACAGGGGTTCCAAGAGACCCAGTACTTC
>TRBV6-5|TRBJ1-6|-|many
CASSYRRGLGNSPLHF
TGTGCCAGCAGTTACCGACGGGGACTGGGGAATTCACCCCTCCACTTT
>TRBV29-1|TRBJ2-1|-|many
CSVVGGPAIEQFF
TGCAGCGTTGTAGGGGGACCCGCGATTGAGCAGTTCTTC
>TRBV19|TRBJ1-1|TRBD1|-
CASRPEGASGGDTEAFF
TGTGCCAGTAGACCGGAGGGGGCCTCCGGTGGGGACACTGAAGCTTTCTTT
>TRBV11-2|TRBJ2-7|-|many
CASSFGAHYEQYF
TGTGCCAGCAGCTTCGGAGCCCACTACGAGCAGTACTTC
>TRBV4-1|TRBJ2-7|-|many
CASSQASAYEQYF
TGCGCCAGCAGCCAAGCCTCGGCCTACGAGCAGTACTTC
>TRBV28|TRBJ2-7|TRBD2|few
CASSSGTRGYEQYF
TGTGCCAGCAGTTCCGGGACTAGGGGCTACGAGCAGTACTTC
>TRBV11-2|TRBJ2-2|TRBD2|few
CASRQIGTSAGELFF
TGTGCCAGCAGACAGATCGGGACTAGTGCCGGGGAGCTGTTTTTT
>TRBV15|TRBJ1-6|-|-
CATSRGTSPLHF
TGTGCCACCAGCAGAGGCACTTCACCCCTCCACTTT
>TRBV12-3/TRBV12-4|TRBJ1-1|TRBD1|few
CASGGGPGGNTEAFF
TGTGCCAGCGGGGGAGGGCCAGGGGGAAACACTGAAGCTTTCTTT
>TRBV20-1|TRBJ2-7|TRBD1|-
CSARGTGTETLGEQYF
TGCAGTGCTAGAGGGACCGGGACAGAGACCCTCGGCGAGCAGTACTTC
>TRBV7-8|TRBJ2-2|-|few
CASSSSRSNANTGELFF
TGTGCCAGCAGCTCTTCCAGGTCAAACGCCAACACCGGGGAGCTGTTTTTT
>TRBV7-2|TRBJ2-1|-|-
CASSLDRDWNNEQFF
TGTGCCAGCAGCCTGGACCGGGACTGGAACAATGAGCAGTTCTTC
>TRBV12-3/TRBV12-4|TRBJ2-7|TRBD1|few
CASSSPGQGQYEQYF
TGTGCCAGCAGCTCACCGGGACAGGGACAATACGAGCAGTACTTC
>TRBV2|TRBJ2-1|-|-
CASSGATNEQFF
TGTGCCAGCAGTGGGGCTACCAATGAGCAGTTCTTC
>TRBV20-1|TRBJ2-1|TRBD2|-
CSASGLAGGDEQFF
TGCAGTGCTAGTGGACTAGCGGGAGGGGATGAGCAGTTCTTC
>TRBV19|TRBJ1-1|-|many
CASRQNRPRTEAFF
TGTGCCAGTAGACAGAATCGACCGAGGACTGAAGCTTTCTTT
>TRBV29-1|TRBJ1-3|-|-
CSAGPGGSGNTIYF
TGCAGCGCGGGGCCGGGGGGGTCTGGAAACACCATATATTTT
>TRBV30|TRBJ2-7|-|-
CAWSDGARGTYEQYF
TGTGCCTGGAGTGACGGGGCCAGGGGCACCTACGAGCAGTACTTC
>TRBV29-1|TRBJ2-7|-|many
CSVLDSAYEQYF
TGCAGCGTCCTGGACTCAGCCTACGAGCAGTACTTC
>TRBV11-2|TRBJ2-5|-|few
CASSPEGTQETQYF
TGTGCCAGCAGCCCCGAAGGGACCCAAGAGACCCAGTACTTC
>TRBV7-2|TRBJ2-7|-|-
CASSPTRATSYEQYF
TGTGCCAGCAGCCCTACTAGAGCAACCTCCTACGAGCAGTACTTC
>TRBV12-3/TRBV12-4|TRBJ1-1|-|few
CASSGLQNTEAFF
TGTGCCAGCAGCGGACTGCAGAACACTGAAGCTTTCTTT
>TRBV28|TRBJ2-3|TRBD2|-
CASSSTSGSLVDTQYF
TGTGCCAGCAGTTCCACTAGCGGGAGCCTAGTTGATACGCAGTATTTT
>TRBV6-2/TRBV6-3|TRBJ2-5|-|many
CASSYSSLVPVRQETQYF
TGTGCCAGCAGTTACTCAAGTCTCGTCCCCGTCAGGCAAGAGACCCAGTACTTC
>TRBV12-3/TRBV12-4|TRBJ2-7|TRBD2|few
CASSASGLAGSYEQYF
TGTGCCAGCAGTGCCAGCGGACTAGCGGGGAGCTACGAGCAGTACTTC
>TRBV2|TRBJ1-1|-|many
CASSGGAWENTEAFF
TGTGCCAGCAGTGGGGGGGCATGGGAGAACACTGAAGCTTTCTTT
>TRBV5-6|TRBJ1-5|-|-
CASSLRVSNQPQHF
TGTGCCAGCAGCCTTAGGGTTAGCAATCAGCCCCAGCATTTT